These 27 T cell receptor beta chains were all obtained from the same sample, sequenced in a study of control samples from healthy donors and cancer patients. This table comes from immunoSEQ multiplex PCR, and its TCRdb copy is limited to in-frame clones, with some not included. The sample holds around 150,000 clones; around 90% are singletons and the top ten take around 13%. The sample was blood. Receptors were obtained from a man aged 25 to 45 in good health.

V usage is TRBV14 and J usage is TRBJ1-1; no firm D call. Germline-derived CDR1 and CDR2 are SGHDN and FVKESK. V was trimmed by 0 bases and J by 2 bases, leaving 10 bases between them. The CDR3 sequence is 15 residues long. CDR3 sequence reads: CASSQDGRDNTEAFF. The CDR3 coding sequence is TGTGCCAGCAGCCAAGATGGGAGGGATAACACTGAAGCTTTCTTT.

The CDR3 DNA sequence: TGTGCCAGTCAATCTCCCAGACCCGCAGAAGCTTTCTTT. It is translated as CASQSPRPAEAFF. The chain carries TRBV6-5 and TRBJ1-1; no clear D gene. The CDR3 contains 13 residues. CDR1 is MNHEY, CDR2 SVGAGI, per germline. Trimming pared 9 bases from V and 8 bases from J, leaving 19 bases between.

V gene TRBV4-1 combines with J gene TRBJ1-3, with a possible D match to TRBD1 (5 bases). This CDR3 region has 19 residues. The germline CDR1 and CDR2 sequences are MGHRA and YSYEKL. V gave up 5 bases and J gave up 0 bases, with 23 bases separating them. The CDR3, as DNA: TGCGCCAGCAGCTTCCAGGTTGGGACGGGAGAGCCCTCTGGAAACACCATATATTTT. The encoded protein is CASSFQVGTGEPSGNTIYF.

CDR3 in amino acids: CASSFYGGTEAFF. The DNA for the CDR3 is TGTGCCAGCAGCTTTTATGGAGGCACTGAAGCTTTCTTT. The J gene is TRBJ1-1, the V gene TRBV7-3; D gene uncertain. Germline loops: CDR1 SGHTA, CDR2 FQGTGA. The ends were cut back, 3 bases at V and 4 bases at J, with 9 bases in the middle. CDR3 length: 13 residues.

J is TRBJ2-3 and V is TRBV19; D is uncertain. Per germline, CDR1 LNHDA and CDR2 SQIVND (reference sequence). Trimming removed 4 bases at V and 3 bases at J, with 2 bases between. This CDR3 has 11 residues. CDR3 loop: CASSRTDTQYF. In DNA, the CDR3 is TGTGCCAGTAGTAGGACAGATACGCAGTATTTT.

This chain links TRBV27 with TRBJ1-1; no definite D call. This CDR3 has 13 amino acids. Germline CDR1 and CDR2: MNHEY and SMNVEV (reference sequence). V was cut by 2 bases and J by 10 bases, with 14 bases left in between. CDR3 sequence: CASSLKGSSRAFF. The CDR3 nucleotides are TGTGCCAGCAGTTTAAAGGGAAGTAGTCGAGCTTTCTTT.

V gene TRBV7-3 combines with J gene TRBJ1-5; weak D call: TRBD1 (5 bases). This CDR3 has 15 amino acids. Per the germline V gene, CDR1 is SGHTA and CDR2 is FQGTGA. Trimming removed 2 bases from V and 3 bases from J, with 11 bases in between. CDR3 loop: CASSLWGGTNQPQHF. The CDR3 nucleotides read TGTGCCAGCAGCTTATGGGGGGGGACCAATCAGCCCCAGCATTTT.

CDR3 nucleotides: TGTGCCAGCAGTGAACCAGGACAGGGACGCACTGAAGCTTTCTTT. Residues: CASSEPGQGRTEAFF. The chain uses TRBV25-1 and TRBJ1-1, with 8 bases matching TRBD1. The CDR3 covers 15 residues. The V segment lost 2 bases and the J segment 4 bases; nucleotides outside the gene matches: 6. The germline V gene has CDR1 MGHDK and CDR2 SYGVNS.

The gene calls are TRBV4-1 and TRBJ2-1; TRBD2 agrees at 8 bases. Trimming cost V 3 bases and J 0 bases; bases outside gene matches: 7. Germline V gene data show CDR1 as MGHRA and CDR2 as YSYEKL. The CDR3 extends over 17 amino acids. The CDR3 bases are TGCGCCAGCAGCCATAACCTAGCGGGTGGCTCCTACAATGAGCAGTTCTTC. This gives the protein CASSHNLAGGSYNEQFF.

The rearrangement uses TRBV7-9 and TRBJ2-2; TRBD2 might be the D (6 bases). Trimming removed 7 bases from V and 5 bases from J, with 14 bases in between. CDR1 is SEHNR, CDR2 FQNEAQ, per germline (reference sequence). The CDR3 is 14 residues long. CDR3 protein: CASTREAVTGELFF. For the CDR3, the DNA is TGTGCCAGCACCAGGGAGGCAGTTACCGGGGAGCTGTTTTTT.

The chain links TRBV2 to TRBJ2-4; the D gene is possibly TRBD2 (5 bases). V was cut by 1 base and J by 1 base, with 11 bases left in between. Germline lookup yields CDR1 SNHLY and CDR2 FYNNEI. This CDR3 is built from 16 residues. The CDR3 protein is CASSEGAVWAKNIQYF. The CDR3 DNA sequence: TGTGCCAGCAGTGAAGGAGCGGTCTGGGCCAAAAACATTCAGTACTTC.

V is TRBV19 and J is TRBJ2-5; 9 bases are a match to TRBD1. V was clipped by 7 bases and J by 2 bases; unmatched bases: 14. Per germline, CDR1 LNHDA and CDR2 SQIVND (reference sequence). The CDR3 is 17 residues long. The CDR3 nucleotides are TGTGCCAGTACCCCCGCGCGGGGACAGGGCTATCAAGAGACCCAGTACTTC. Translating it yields CASTPARGQGYQETQYF.

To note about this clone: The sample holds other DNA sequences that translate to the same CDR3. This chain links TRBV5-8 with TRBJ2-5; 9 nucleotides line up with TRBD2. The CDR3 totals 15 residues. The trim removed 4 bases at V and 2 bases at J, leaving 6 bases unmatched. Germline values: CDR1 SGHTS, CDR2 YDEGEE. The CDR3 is CASSPGRGGQETQYF. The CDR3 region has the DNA TGTGCCAGCAGCCCGGGGCGGGGGGGGCAAGAGACCCAGTACTTC.

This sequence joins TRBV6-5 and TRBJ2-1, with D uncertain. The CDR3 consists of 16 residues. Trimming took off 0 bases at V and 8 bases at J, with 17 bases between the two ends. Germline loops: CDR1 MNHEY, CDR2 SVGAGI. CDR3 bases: TGTGCCAGCAGTTACTCCTATTCCCAAAGTGCTTATGAGCAGTTCTTC. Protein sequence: CASSYSYSQSAYEQFF.

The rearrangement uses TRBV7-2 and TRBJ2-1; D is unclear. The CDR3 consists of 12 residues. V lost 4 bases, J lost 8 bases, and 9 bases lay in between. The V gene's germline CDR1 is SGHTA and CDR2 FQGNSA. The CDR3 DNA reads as TGTGCCAGCAGCTCGTTAAGCGATGAGCAGTTCTTC. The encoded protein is CASSSLSDEQFF.

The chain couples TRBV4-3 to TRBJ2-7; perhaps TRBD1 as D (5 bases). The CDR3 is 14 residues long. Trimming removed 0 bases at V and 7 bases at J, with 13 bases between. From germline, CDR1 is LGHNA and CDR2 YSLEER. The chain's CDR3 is CASSQDAGPEEQYF. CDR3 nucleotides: TGCGCCAGCAGCCAAGATGCAGGGCCCGAAGAGCAGTACTTC.

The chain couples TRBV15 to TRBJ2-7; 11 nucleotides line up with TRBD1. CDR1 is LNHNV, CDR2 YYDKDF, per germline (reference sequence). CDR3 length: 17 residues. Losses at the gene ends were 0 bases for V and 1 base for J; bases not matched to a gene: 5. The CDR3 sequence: CATSREGTGGRSYEQYF. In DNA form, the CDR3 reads TGTGCCACCAGCAGAGAAGGGACAGGGGGTCGTTCCTACGAGCAGTACTTC.

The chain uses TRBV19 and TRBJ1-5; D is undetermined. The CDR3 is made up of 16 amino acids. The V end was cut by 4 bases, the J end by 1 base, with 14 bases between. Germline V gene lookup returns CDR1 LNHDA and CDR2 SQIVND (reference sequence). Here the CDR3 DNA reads TGTGCCAGTAGTACTCTCTTTTTAGGCAGCAATCAGCCCCAGCATTTT. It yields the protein CASSTLFLGSNQPQHF.

The DNA for the CDR3 is TGCAGTGCCAGGAGGACTGAAGCTTTCTTT. It encodes CSARRTEAFF. This chain uses TRBV20-1 with TRBJ1-1; D not certain. The CDR3 is 10 amino acids. Trimming cost V 6 bases and J 5 bases, with 7 bases left between them. CDR1 DFQATT and CDR2 SNEGSKA come from the germline V gene (reference sequence).

CDR3 loop: CASSPLPGGSSYNEQFF. The CDR3 coding sequence is TGTGCCAGCAGCCCCCTGCCGGGAGGGAGCTCCTACAATGAGCAGTTCTTC. V gene TRBV6-2 or TRBV6-3 combines with J gene TRBJ2-1, with 8 bases matching TRBD2. Germline CDR1 reads MNHEY; CDR2 reads SVGEGT. The CDR3 sequence is 17 residues long. J lost 0 bases, V lost 6 bases, and 10 bases had no gene match.

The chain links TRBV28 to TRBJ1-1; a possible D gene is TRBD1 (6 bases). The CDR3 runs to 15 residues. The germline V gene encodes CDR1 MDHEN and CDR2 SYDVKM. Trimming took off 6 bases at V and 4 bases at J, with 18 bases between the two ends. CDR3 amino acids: CASSEVGGRGTEAFF. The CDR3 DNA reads TGTGCCAGCAGCGAAGTAGGGGGAAGGGGCACTGAAGCTTTCTTT.

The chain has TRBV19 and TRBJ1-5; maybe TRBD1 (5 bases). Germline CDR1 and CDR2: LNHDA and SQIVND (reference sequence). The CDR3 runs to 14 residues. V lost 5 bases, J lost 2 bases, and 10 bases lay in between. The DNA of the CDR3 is TGTGCCAGTAGTGGGGCAGTAGGCAATCAGCCCCAGCATTTT. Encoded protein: CASSGAVGNQPQHF.

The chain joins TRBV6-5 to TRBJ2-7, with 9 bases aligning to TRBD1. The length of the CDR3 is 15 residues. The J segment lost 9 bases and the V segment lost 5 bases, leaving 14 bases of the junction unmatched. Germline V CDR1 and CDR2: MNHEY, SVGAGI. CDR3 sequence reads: CASSQHRDRVRGQYF. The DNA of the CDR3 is TGTGCCAGCAGTCAACACCGGGACAGGGTAAGGGGGCAGTACTTC.

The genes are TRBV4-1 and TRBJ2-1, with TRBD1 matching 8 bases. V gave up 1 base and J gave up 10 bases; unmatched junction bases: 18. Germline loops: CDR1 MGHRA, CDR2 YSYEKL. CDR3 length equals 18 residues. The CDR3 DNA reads TGCGCCAGCAGCCAAGGAGGTCTGATTGGTCAGGGGGCGCAGGAGCAGTTCTTC. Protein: CASSQGGLIGQGAQEQFF.

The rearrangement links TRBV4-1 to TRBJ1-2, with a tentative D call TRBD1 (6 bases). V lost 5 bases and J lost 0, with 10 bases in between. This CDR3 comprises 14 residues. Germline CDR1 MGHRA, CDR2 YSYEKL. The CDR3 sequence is CASSLQGANYGYTF. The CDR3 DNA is TGCGCCAGCAGCTTACAGGGAGCTAACTATGGCTACACCTTC.

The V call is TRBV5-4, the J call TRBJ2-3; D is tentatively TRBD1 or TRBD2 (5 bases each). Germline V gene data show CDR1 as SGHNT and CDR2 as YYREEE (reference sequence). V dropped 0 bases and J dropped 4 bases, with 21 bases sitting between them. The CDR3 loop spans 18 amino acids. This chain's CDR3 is CASSLAAGSPRVPDTQYF. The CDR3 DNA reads TGTGCCAGCAGCTTGGCGGCAGGGAGTCCGCGAGTCCCAGATACGCAGTATTTT.

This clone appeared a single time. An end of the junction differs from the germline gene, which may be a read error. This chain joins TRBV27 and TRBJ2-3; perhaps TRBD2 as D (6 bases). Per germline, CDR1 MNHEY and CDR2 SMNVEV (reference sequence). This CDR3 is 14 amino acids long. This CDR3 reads CASNEDGSRDTQYF. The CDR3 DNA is TGTGCCAGCAACGAAGACGGGAGCAGAGATACGCAGTATTTT.